This passage covers 14 T cell receptor beta chains from one sample sequenced in a study of early stage breast cancer tumors. TCRdb's copy holds only in-frame clones and misses some; the assay was immunoSEQ multiplex PCR. The sample carries about 9,000 clones, roughly 70% recorded once. Specimen: breast tumor tissue. These receptors originate from a person aged 45-65 years with breast cancer.

The CDR3 here is CASSEANSYEQYF. CDR3 in DNA: TGTGCCAGCAGTGAAGCTAACAGCTACGAGCAGTACTTC. The chain is built from TRBV2 and TRBJ2-7; D is unclear. V was clipped by 0 bases and J by 3 bases, with 6 bases between them. The germline V gene encodes CDR1 SNHLY and CDR2 FYNNEI. The CDR3 is 13 amino acids.

The rearrangement uses TRBV6-5 and TRBJ1-2; 8 positions match TRBD1. The CDR3 runs to 14 residues. CDR1 is MNHEY, CDR2 SVGAGI, per germline. With 6 bases clipped from V and 8 bases from J, the junction kept 11 bases outside the gene matches. CDR3 DNA sequence: TGTGCCAGCAGCCCGACAGGGGTCCTCGGGGGCTACACCTTC. Amino acid sequence: CASSPTGVLGGYTF.

This chain uses TRBV5-6 with TRBJ2-2; 8 bases align to TRBD1. Germline CDR1 and CDR2: SGHDT and YYEEEE. After removal of 2 bases from V and 1 base from J, the junction contained 1 base not matched to a gene. The CDR3 is 15 residues long. CDR3 residues: CASSFGTGNTGELFF. The CDR3 DNA reads TGTGCCAGCAGCTTTGGGACAGGGAACACCGGGGAGCTGTTTTTT.

The CDR3 coding sequence is TGTGCCTGGAGGGGAGGCCGCGAGGGCTACACCTTC. It specifies CAWRGGREGYTF. The chain recombines TRBV30 with TRBJ1-2; D is undetermined. There are 12 residues in the CDR3. Trimming cost V 3 bases and J 8 bases, with 13 bases left between them. In germline, CDR1 is GTSNPN, CDR2 SVGIG (reference sequence).

The chain is built from TRBV7-7 and TRBJ2-3; TRBD1 might be the D (5 bases). Germline values: CDR1 SSHAT, CDR2 FNYEAQ (reference sequence). V was shortened by 3 bases and J by 2 bases, with 9 bases between the two germline ends. The CDR3 is 14 amino acids. The CDR3 is CASSFRAVTDTQYF. In DNA form, the CDR3 reads TGTGCCAGCAGCTTCAGGGCTGTCACAGATACGCAGTATTTT.

V gene TRBV7-8 combines with J gene TRBJ2-7; TRBD2 aligns across 9 bases. The CDR3 totals 14 residues. J lost 2 bases, V lost 5 bases, and 4 bases had no gene match. Germline V gene data show CDR1 as SGHVS and CDR2 as FQNEAQ. Here the CDR3 DNA reads TGTGCCAGCAGCGTTAGCGGGGGACCCTACGAGCAGTACTTC. Translating it yields CASSVSGGPYEQYF.

This clone was seen just once. This rearrangement joins TRBV6-1 to TRBJ1-4, with D possibly being TRBD1 (5 bases). Trimming shortened V by 3 bases and J by 0 bases, and 11 bases separated the two germline ends. This CDR3 spans 16 amino acids. Germline loops: CDR1 MNHNS, CDR2 SASEGT. CDR3 loop: CASSEARVATNEKLFF. In DNA form, the CDR3 reads TGTGCCAGCAGTGAGGCCAGGGTGGCAACTAATGAAAAACTGTTTTTT.

V gene TRBV5-1 combines with J gene TRBJ1-2; D remains unclear. The CDR3 covers 14 residues. Trimming removed 4 bases at V and 1 base at J, with 11 bases between. The V gene's germline CDR1 is SGHRS and CDR2 YFSETQ. The CDR3 region is CASSRDIYNYGYTF. Written as DNA, the CDR3 is TGCGCCAGCAGCCGAGACATATATAACTATGGCTACACCTTC.

The chain joins TRBV7-9 to TRBJ2-3, with D tentatively TRBD1 or TRBD2 (6 bases each). The CDR3 contains 16 residues. Germline loops: CDR1 SEHNR, CDR2 FQNEAQ (reference sequence). The germline V and J ends were trimmed by 3 bases and 2 bases, with 15 bases remaining between them. CDR3 DNA: TGTGCCAGCAGCTTTTCCCTAGGGGGGAACACAGATACGCAGTATTTT. The encoded protein is CASSFSLGGNTDTQYF.

V is TRBV19 and J is TRBJ1-2; D may be TRBD1 (5 bases). This CDR3 region has 14 residues. Trimming removed 4 bases at V and 8 bases at J, with 17 bases between. Looked up from germline, CDR1 is LNHDA and CDR2 is SQIVND (reference sequence). The CDR3: CASSTIRGFHGYTF. DNA of the CDR3: TGTGCCAGTAGTACCATTCGGGGGTTTCACGGCTACACCTTC.

The chain joins TRBV19 to TRBJ2-1, with D tentatively TRBD2 (7 bases). The CDR3 runs 16 residues. The V end lost 3 bases, the J end lost 1 base, and 13 bases lay between the germline ends. The V gene's germline CDR1 is LNHDA and CDR2 SQIVND (reference sequence). The CDR3 region is CASSIRGGPSYNEQFF. The DNA for the CDR3 is TGTGCCAGTAGTATCCGCGGGGGCCCTTCCTACAATGAGCAGTTCTTC.

This clone appeared a few times. V gene TRBV5-1 combines with J gene TRBJ2-7; TRBD1 matches 8 bases. CDR1 is SGHRS and CDR2 is YFSETQ in the germline V gene. The CDR3 has 13 amino acids. V dropped 2 bases and J dropped 4; count of bases not matched to a gene: 2. CDR3 loop: CASSFGTGYEQYF. The CDR3 DNA reads TGCGCCAGCAGCTTTGGGACAGGTTACGAGCAGTACTTC.

This sequence joins TRBV10-3 and TRBJ2-7; the match to TRBD2 covers 9 bases. CDR1 and CDR2 (germline): ENHRY, SYGVKD. The CDR3 is 14 amino acids. Unmatched junction bases numbered 8, after V lost 6 bases and J lost 5 bases. Written as DNA, the CDR3 is TGTGCCATCAGAGACCATCAGCGGGAGGACGAGCAGTACTTC. Amino acid sequence: CAIRDHQREDEQYF.

The chain combines TRBV7-3 with TRBJ2-5, with TRBD2 identical over 7 bases. Germline loops: CDR1 SGHTA, CDR2 FQGTGA. V shed 0 bases and J 4 bases; nucleotides not matched to a gene: 5. The CDR3 has 15 amino acids. The CDR3 spells CASSLTAVAGETQYF. CDR3 DNA sequence: TGTGCCAGCAGCTTAACGGCGGTAGCGGGAGAGACCCAGTACTTC.